This section outlines one T cell receptor beta chain sequence together with its context. Its antigen is as yet unknown. Sequenced material consisted of expressed TCRB transcripts (all of the isolated RNA was reverse transcribed). TCRdb keeps only in-frame clones here, not all; method: immunoSEQ multiplex PCR. The top ten clones hold 0.095% to 0.15% of a sample with 500,000 to 800,000 clones, around 12% of them seen once. This sample was included in a study of beta chain features in type 1 diabetes. Broader study findings: When Type 1 diabetes patients were examined, their TCRB CDR3s proved moderately but significantly shorter in all four CD4+ subsets.

Trimming cost V 1 base and J 4 bases, with 10 bases left between them. This CDR3 comprises 14 residues. The germline CDR1 and CDR2 sequences are SGHAT and FQNNGV. The sequenced sample consisted of naive CD4+ T cells from blood. The receptor was isolated from a man aged 30-40 years with type 1 diabetes. The rearrangement joins TRBV11-2 to TRBJ1-1; no clear D gene. The CDR3 DNA is TGTGCCAGCAGCTTAGCGGGAGAGGGCACTGAAGCTTTCTTT. Amino acids: CASSLAGEGTEAFF. Together with reference TRBV11-2 and TRBJ1-1, the CDR3 gives the full variable domain: EAGVAQSPRYKIIEKRQSVAFWCNPISGHATLYWYQQILGQGPKLLIQFQNNGVVDDSQLPKDRFSAERLKGVDSTLKIQPAKLEDSAVYLCASSLAGEGTEAFFGQGTRLTVV.